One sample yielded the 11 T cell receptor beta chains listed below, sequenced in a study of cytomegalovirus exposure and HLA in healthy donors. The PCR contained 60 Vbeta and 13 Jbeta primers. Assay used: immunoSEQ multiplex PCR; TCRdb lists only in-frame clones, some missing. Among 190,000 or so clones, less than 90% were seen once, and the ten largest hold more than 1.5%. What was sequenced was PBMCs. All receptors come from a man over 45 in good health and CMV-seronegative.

CDR3 in amino acids: CAWSPPGQGKETQYF. The CDR3 DNA reads TGTGCCTGGAGCCCTCCGGGACAGGGGAAAGAGACCCAGTACTTC. The chain joins TRBV30 to TRBJ2-5; 10 positions match TRBD1. Unmatched junction bases numbered 7, after V lost 3 bases and J lost 3 bases. CDR3 size: 15 residues. CDR1 is GTSNPN and CDR2 is SVGIG in the germline V gene (reference sequence).

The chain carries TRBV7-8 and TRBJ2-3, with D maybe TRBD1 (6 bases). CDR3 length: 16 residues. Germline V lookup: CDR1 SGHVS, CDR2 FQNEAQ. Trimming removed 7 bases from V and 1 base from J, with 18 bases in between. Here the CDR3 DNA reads TGTGCCAGCACCTTTCTGTTACAGGGACGCACAGATACGCAGTATTTT. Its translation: CASTFLLQGRTDTQYF.

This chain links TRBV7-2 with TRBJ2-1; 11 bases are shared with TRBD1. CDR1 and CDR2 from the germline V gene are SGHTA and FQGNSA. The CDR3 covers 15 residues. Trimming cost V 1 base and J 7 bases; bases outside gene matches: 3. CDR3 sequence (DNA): TGTGCCAGCAGCTTAGGCGGGACAGGGGGGAATGAGCAGTTCTTC. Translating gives CASSLGGTGGNEQFF. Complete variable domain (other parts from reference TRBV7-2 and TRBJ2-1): GAGVSQSPSNKVTEKGKDVELRCDPISGHTALYWYRQSLGQGLEFLIYFQGNSAPDKSGLPSDRFSAERTGGSVSTLTIQRTQQEDSAVYLCASSLGGTGGNEQFFGPGTRLTVL.

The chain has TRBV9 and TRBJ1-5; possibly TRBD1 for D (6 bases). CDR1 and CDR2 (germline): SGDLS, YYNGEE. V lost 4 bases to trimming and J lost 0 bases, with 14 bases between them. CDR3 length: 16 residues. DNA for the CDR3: TGTGCCAGCAGCCCAGGGGACATTCGTAGCAATCAGCCCCAGCATTTT. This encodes CASSPGDIRSNQPQHF.

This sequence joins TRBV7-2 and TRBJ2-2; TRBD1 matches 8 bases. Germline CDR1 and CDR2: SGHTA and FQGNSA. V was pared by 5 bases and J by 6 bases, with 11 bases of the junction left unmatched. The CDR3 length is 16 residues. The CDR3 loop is CASSSGQGGISGELFF. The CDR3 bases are TGTGCCAGCAGCAGTGGACAGGGTGGGATCTCCGGGGAGCTGTTTTTT.

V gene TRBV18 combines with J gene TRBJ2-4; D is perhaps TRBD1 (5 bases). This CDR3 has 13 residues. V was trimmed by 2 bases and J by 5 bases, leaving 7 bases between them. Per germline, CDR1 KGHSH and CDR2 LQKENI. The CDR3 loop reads CASSPETENIQYF. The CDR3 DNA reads TGTGCCAGCTCACCAGAGACAGAAAACATTCAGTACTTC.

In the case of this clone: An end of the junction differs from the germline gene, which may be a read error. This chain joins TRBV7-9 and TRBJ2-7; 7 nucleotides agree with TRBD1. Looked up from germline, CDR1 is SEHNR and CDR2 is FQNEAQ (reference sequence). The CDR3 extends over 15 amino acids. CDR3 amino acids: CSSSSPGQRSYEQYF. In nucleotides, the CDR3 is TGTTCCAGCAGCTCCCCGGGACAGCGCTCCTACGAGCAGTACTTC.

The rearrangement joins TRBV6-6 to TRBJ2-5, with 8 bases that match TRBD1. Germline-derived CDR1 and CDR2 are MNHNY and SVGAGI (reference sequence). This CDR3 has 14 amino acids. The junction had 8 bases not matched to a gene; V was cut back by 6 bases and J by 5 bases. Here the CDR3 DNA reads TGTGCCAGCAGAGACAGGGGTGAGGTTGAGACCCAGTACTTC. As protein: CASRDRGEVETQYF.

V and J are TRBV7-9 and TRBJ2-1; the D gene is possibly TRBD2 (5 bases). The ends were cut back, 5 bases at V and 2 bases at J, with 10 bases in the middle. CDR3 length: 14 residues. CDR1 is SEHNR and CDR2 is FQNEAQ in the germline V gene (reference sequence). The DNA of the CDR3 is TGTGCCAGCAGCCTGGACTCAGCCTACAATGAGCAGTTCTTC. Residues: CASSLDSAYNEQFF.

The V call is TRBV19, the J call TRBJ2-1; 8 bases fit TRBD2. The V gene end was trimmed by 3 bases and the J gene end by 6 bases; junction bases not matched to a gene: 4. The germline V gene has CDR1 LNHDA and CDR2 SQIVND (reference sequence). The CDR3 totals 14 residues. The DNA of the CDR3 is TGTGCCAGTAGTATTGACGGGGGGGGCAATGAGCAGTTCTTC. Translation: CASSIDGGGNEQFF.

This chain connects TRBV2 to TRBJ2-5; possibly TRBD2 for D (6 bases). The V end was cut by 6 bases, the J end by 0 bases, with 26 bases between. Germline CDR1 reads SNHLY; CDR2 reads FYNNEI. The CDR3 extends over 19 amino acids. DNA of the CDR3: TGTGCCAGCAGCGTACTACGAAAAAACCGGGGGAGCCACCAAGAGACCCAGTACTTC. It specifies CASSVLRKNRGSHQETQYF.